The 14 T cell receptor beta chains below were found in one sample sequenced in a study of vaccination and CD4 T cells after COVID-19. Treatment of the sample: approximately nine-day PBMC culture with coronavirus spike peptide pools or control peptides (ViraFEST assay). These receptors are not linked to any known antigen. The assay that was used to sequence DNA from cultured CD4+ T cells was the Oncomine TCR Beta short-read assay. Each CDR3 protein gets one entry after TCRdb re-called the PCR reads with MiXCR. In the table there are fewer than 15,000 distinct CDR3 sequences, around 61% of which are singletons. The source material was CD4+ T cells from blood, cultured in vitro, sampled before SARS-CoV-2 vaccination. These receptors were collected from a human donor who had recovered from COVID-19.

The table lists this clonotype with a few counts. The CDR3 DNA sequence: TGTGCCTGGAGAGGGACAGGCAACACCGGGGAGCTGTTTTTT. Translated: CAWRGTGNTGELFF. The chain uses TRBV30 and TRBJ2-2; the match to TRBD1 covers 8 bases. Germline-derived CDR1 and CDR2 are GTSNPN and SVGIG (reference sequence). J gave up 2 bases and V 3 bases, and 2 bases lay outside the gene matches. The CDR3 is made up of 14 amino acids.

V and J are TRBV27 and TRBJ2-1; 11 bases are a match to TRBD2. The trim removed 6 bases at V and 5 bases at J, leaving 9 bases unmatched. The CDR3 contains 16 residues. From germline, CDR1 is MNHEY and CDR2 SMNVEV (reference sequence). CDR3 nucleotide sequence: TGTGCCAGCAGGCCCGCACTAGCGGGGGTAAACAATGAGCAGTTCTTC. Its translation is CASRPALAGVNNEQFF.

The V and J genes are TRBV28 and TRBJ1-5, with D tentatively TRBD1 (6 bases). Trimming took 4 bases from V and 1 from J, leaving 14 bases between them. CDR1 is MDHEN and CDR2 is SYDVKM in the germline V gene. This CDR3 region has 16 residues. The DNA for the CDR3 is TGTGCCAGCAGTTCCCCTAGAGGGGGAAGCAATCAGCCCCAGCATTTT. Translated, it gives CASSSPRGGSNQPQHF.

The J gene is TRBJ2-1, the V gene TRBV5-1; 8 bases fit TRBD2. Germline CDR1 and CDR2: SGHRS and YFSETQ. This CDR3 has 16 amino acids. Trimming at V came to 4 bases and at J to 9 bases, leaving 15 bases not matched to a gene. The CDR3 here is CASSRGASGSMVEQFF. The CDR3 DNA reads TGCGCCAGCAGCAGGGGCGCGAGCGGGAGTATGGTTGAGCAGTTCTTC.

This rearrangement joins TRBV20-1 to TRBJ1-1; unclear D gene. The V gene lost 1 base and the J gene lost 8 bases, with 11 bases spanning the gap. The CDR3 contains 12 residues. Germline CDR1 reads DFQATT; CDR2 reads SNEGSKA (reference sequence). The CDR3 DNA sequence: TGCAGTGCTAGAGGAGAGGAGCCGGAAGCTTTCTTT. Amino acid sequence: CSARGEEPEAFF.

This chain links TRBV28 with TRBJ1-3; 7 bases fit TRBD1. Trimming took 7 bases from V and 5 from J; bases not matched to a gene: 8. The length of the CDR3 is 14 residues. Germline V gives CDR1 MDHEN, CDR2 SYDVKM. CDR3 bases: TGTGCCAGCAATCACCGGGACAGCAGAAACACCATATATTTT. This codes for CASNHRDSRNTIYF.

This clonotype was observed a handful of times. The chain recombines TRBV6-1 with TRBJ2-3; D gene ambiguous. CDR1 is MNHNS and CDR2 is SASEGT in the germline V gene. Deletions cut 0 bases from V and 5 bases from J, with 9 bases between. The CDR3 has 14 amino acids. In DNA form, the CDR3 reads TGTGCCAGCAGTGAAGCGCTAGAAATAGATACGCAGTATTTT. It specifies CASSEALEIDTQYF.

The chain uses TRBV29-1 and TRBJ2-7, with a possible D match to TRBD1 (5 bases). CDR1 is SQVTM and CDR2 is ANQGSEA in the germline V gene. V gave up 2 bases and J gave up 2 bases, with 10 bases separating them. CDR3 length: 13 residues. CDR3 sequence (DNA): TGCAGCGTTGAATCTGCAGGGACCTACGAGCAGTACTTC. It yields the protein CSVESAGTYEQYF.

This clonotype has more than one count but fewer than ten. The V gene is TRBV20-1, the J gene TRBJ1-5; D might be TRBD1 (5 bases). This CDR3 has 15 residues. The germline V gene encodes CDR1 DFQATT and CDR2 SNEGSKA (reference sequence). V shed 6 bases and J shed 6 bases, with 21 bases lying between them. The CDR3 loop reads CSATRPPIGGQPQHF. The DNA of the CDR3 is TGCAGTGCCACAAGACCCCCTATTGGGGGTCAGCCCCAGCATTTT.

The rearrangement joins TRBV6-2 or TRBV6-3 to TRBJ1-2; D possibly corresponds to TRBD1 (5 bases). Germline loops: CDR1 MNHEY, CDR2 SVGEGT. V was shortened by 5 bases and J by 9 bases, with 16 bases between the two germline ends. The CDR3 runs to 13 residues. The CDR3: CASSRIGDGSYTF. As DNA, the CDR3 is TGTGCCAGCAGTAGAATAGGGGACGGCAGCTACACCTTC.

The CDR3 nucleotides are TGTGCCAGCAGTATCAGACAGGGGAGCTACACCTTC. Protein sequence: CASSIRQGSYTF. This chain uses TRBV28 with TRBJ1-2; 8 bases align to TRBD1. The germline gives CDR1 MDHEN, CDR2 SYDVKM. Germline trimming cut 5 bases from V and 9 bases from J; bases unmatched to any gene: 5. The length of the CDR3 is 12 residues.

The chain recombines TRBV6-5 with TRBJ2-2, with 7 bases aligning to TRBD2. The length of the CDR3 is 18 residues. Per germline, CDR1 MNHEY and CDR2 SVGAGI. V gave up 2 bases and J gave up 3 bases; unmatched junction bases: 12. In DNA, the CDR3 is TGTGCCAGCAGTTACGCTCTGGGGGGGTTAGGGGACACCGGGGAGCTGTTTTTT. It translates to CASSYALGGLGDTGELFF.

The rearrangement uses TRBV6-4 and TRBJ1-1, with 8 bases identical to TRBD1. V shed 6 bases and J 1 base; nucleotides not matched to a gene: 4. The germline V gene has CDR1 MRHNA and CDR2 SNTAGT. The CDR3 totals 14 residues. The CDR3 loop reads CASRADRANTEAFF. DNA of the CDR3: TGTGCCAGCAGGGCGGACAGGGCGAACACTGAAGCTTTCTTT.

There are a few counts of this clonotype. V usage is TRBV20-1 and J usage is TRBJ2-3; 10 nucleotides align to TRBD2. V gave up 6 bases and J gave up 2 bases; unmatched junction bases: 14. Germline-derived CDR1 and CDR2 are DFQATT and SNEGSKA (reference sequence). This CDR3 region has 17 residues. The CDR3 coding sequence is TGCAGTGCGAGCCGACAAAGCGGACTAGCGGTCACAGATACGCAGTATTTT. Translating gives CSASRQSGLAVTDTQYF.